A single sample gave rise to the 8 T cell receptor beta chains below, sequenced in a study of cytomegalovirus exposure and HLA in healthy donors. Sequenced by immunoSEQ multiplex PCR; TCRdb stores in-frame clones only, minus some. The sample shows 150,000 to 180,000 clones, around 83% of them seen only once. The sequencing input was PBMCs. These receptors all stem from a human donor in good health.

V is TRBV2 and J is TRBJ2-1, with TRBD2 identical over 13 bases. The CDR3 loop spans 16 amino acids. J was trimmed by 6 bases and V by 4 bases; bases with no gene match: 6. Germline V lookup: CDR1 SNHLY, CDR2 FYNNEI. CDR3 bases: TGTGCCAGCAGTGCCACTAGCGGGGGGGCGGTCAATGAGCAGTTCTTC. Amino acids: CASSATSGGAVNEQFF. Looking up the rest from reference TRBV2 and TRBJ2-1 gives the full variable domain: EPEVTQTPSHQVTQMGQEVILRCVPISNHLYFYWYRQILGQKVEFLVSFYNNEISEKSEIFDDQFSVERPDGSNFTLKIRSTKLEDSAMYFCASSATSGGAVNEQFFGPGTRLTVL.

The chain recombines TRBV5-1 with TRBJ1-1; 9 bases are shared with TRBD1. Germline V CDR1 and CDR2: SGHRS, YFSETQ. CDR3 size: 16 residues. J was trimmed by 5 bases and V by 4 bases; bases with no gene match: 12. CDR3 residues: CASSGQGFVEGTEAFF. The DNA for the CDR3 is TGCGCCAGCAGCGGACAGGGGTTTGTGGAGGGAACTGAAGCTTTCTTT.

This clone has more than one count but fewer than ten. J is TRBJ2-1 and V is TRBV2; a weak D match, TRBD2 (5 bases). Germline V lookup: CDR1 SNHLY, CDR2 FYNNEI. CDR3 length: 12 amino acids. V was pared by 6 bases and J by 15 bases, with 18 bases between. Here the CDR3 reads CASSAPSSPRFF. The CDR3 nucleotides are TGTGCCAGCAGCGCTCCTAGCTCGCCTCGGTTCTTC. Full variable domain (remainder filled in from reference TRBV2 and TRBJ2-1): EPEVTQTPSHQVTQMGQEVILRCVPISNHLYFYWYRQILGQKVEFLVSFYNNEISEKSEIFDDQFSVERPDGSNFTLKIRSTKLEDSAMYFCASSAPSSPRFFGPGTRLTVL.

The table lists this clone with a count of one. The chain links TRBV5-4 to TRBJ2-7, with 7 bases identical to TRBD1. Germline CDR1 is SGHNT and CDR2 is YYREEE (reference sequence). The V gene end was trimmed by 4 bases and the J gene end by 3 bases; junction bases not matched to a gene: 7. This CDR3 has 14 amino acids. Written as DNA, the CDR3 is TGTGCCAGCAGCACTCCGGGACAGCACTACGAGCAGTACTTC. It encodes CASSTPGQHYEQYF.

V is TRBV6-1 and J is TRBJ1-2, with TRBD1 matching over 7 bases. Germline V gene lookup returns CDR1 MNHNS and CDR2 SASEGT. The CDR3 is made up of 14 amino acids. The V gene end was trimmed by 10 bases and the J gene end by 4 bases; junction bases not matched to a gene: 12. CDR3 residues: CAIQGTEGFYGYTF. The CDR3 nucleotides are TGTGCCATCCAAGGGACAGAAGGATTCTATGGCTACACCTTC.

The genes are TRBV4-1 and TRBJ2-1; 8 nucleotides align to TRBD1. The CDR3 spans 19 residues. Per germline, CDR1 MGHRA and CDR2 YSYEKL. With 0 bases clipped from V and 0 bases from J, the junction kept 10 bases outside the gene matches. CDR3 nucleotides: TGCGCCAGCAGCCAAGACCCGGGCAGGGGGCATTACTCCTACAATGAGCAGTTCTTC. Translated: CASSQDPGRGHYSYNEQFF.

This chain uses TRBV6-6 with TRBJ2-2, with D possibly TRBD2 on 6 matching bases. This CDR3 has 16 amino acids. The V and J ends lost 0 bases and 2 bases respectively, with 10 bases between them. Germline CDR1 is MNHNY and CDR2 is SVGAGI (reference sequence). CDR3 amino acids: CASSYSYGGNTGELFF. CDR3 bases: TGTGCCAGCAGTTACTCGTACGGGGGTAACACCGGGGAGCTGTTTTTT.

V and J are TRBV5-4 and TRBJ1-3; 7 positions match TRBD1. The germline gives CDR1 SGHNT, CDR2 YYREEE (reference sequence). V shed 0 bases, J shed 2 bases, and the junction held 5 bases outside the gene matches. The CDR3 is 16 amino acids. The CDR3 loop reads CASSLGGQRAGNTIYF. CDR3 coding DNA: TGTGCCAGCAGCTTGGGGGGACAGAGAGCTGGAAACACCATATATTTT. Looking up the rest from reference TRBV5-4 and TRBJ1-3 gives the full variable domain: ETGVTQSPTHLIKTRGQQVTLRCSSQSGHNTVSWYQQALGQGPQFIFQYYREEENGRGNFPPRFSGLQFPNYSSELNVNALELDDSALYLCASSLGGQRAGNTIYFGEGSWLTVV.